This TCR beta chain was captured by sequencing in a study of T cell responses to AZD1222 COVID-19 vaccine. TCRdb's copy holds only in-frame clones and misses some; the assay was immunoSEQ multiplex PCR. The data show about 120,000 clones, with about 90% seen just once and 1.6% held by the top ten. Study-wide findings and caveats: Baseline seropositives among AZD1222 recipients totaled only five to seven. Spike-spanning, vaccine-associated CD4 TCRs were dominant at 160-218 and 743-854.

As for this clone: The antigen remains undetermined.

Sequenced material: peripheral blood, taken 28 days after the second AZD1222 dose. The source is an adult who received the AZD1222 COVID-19 vaccine.

The CDR3 DNA reads as TGCGCCAGCAGCACCCAGACAGGGGAGATAGAGACCCAGTACTTC. It yields the protein CASSTQTGEIETQYF. The J gene is TRBJ2-5, the V gene TRBV5-1, with TRBD1 matching over 8 bases. After removal of 4 bases from V and 4 bases from J, the junction contained 9 bases not matched to a gene. Germline CDR1 reads SGHRS; CDR2 reads YFSETQ. This CDR3 contains 15 residues.